The T cell receptor (beta chain) described here comes from a study of monozygotic twins with inflammatory bowel disease. TCRdb reprocessed the 5' RACE reads; each CDR3 protein has one entry and no DNA is given. The table for this sample gives 310,000 or so distinct CDR3 sequences. Germline loops: CDR1 MNHEY, CDR2 SVGEGT. The CDR3 runs 17 residues. This sequence originates from a human donor with ulcerative colitis or Crohn's disease, or a healthy co-twin of an affected twin (not recorded which). Input material: blood. V gene TRBV6-2 or TRBV6-3 combines with J gene TRBJ1-5; TCRdb's D call, TRBD1, is unchecked because there is no DNA. The CDR3 reads CASRARTGVHSNQPQHF.